These 24 T cell receptor beta chains were all obtained from the same sample, sequenced in a study of blood T cell repertoires in COVID-19. Measured with immunoSEQ multiplex PCR; TCRdb has only the in-frame clones, and not every one. This table has 300,000 to 350,000 clones, around 89% appearing once. Sequenced material: PBMCs or T cells enriched from blood (not recorded which). Receptors originate from a woman aged 18-29 years with acute COVID-19.

This chain joins TRBV30 and TRBJ1-2; D is unclear. The CDR3 covers 14 residues. Trimming removed 0 bases at V and 1 base at J, with 9 bases between. CDR1 is GTSNPN and CDR2 is SVGIG in the germline V gene (reference sequence). CDR3 sequence reads: CAWSVNVINYGYTF. The CDR3 DNA reads TGTGCCTGGAGTGTAAATGTTATTAACTATGGCTACACCTTC.

The chain recombines TRBV15 with TRBJ2-7, with TRBD2 matching 8 bases. V trimming: 2 bases; J trimming: 2 bases; junction bases outside the gene matches: 8. This CDR3 is built from 16 residues. Germline assignment: CDR1 LNHNV and CDR2 YYDKDF (reference sequence). The CDR3 protein is CATSRSGGTAPYEQYF. CDR3 DNA: TGTGCCACCAGCAGATCGGGGGGGACCGCTCCCTACGAGCAGTACTTC.

J is TRBJ2-3 and V is TRBV2; D is perhaps TRBD2 (5 bases). The CDR3 totals 13 residues. Germline assignment: CDR1 SNHLY and CDR2 FYNNEI. Trimming removed 1 base at V and 4 bases at J, with 6 bases between. The CDR3 loop is CASSEGLSDTQYF. In nucleotides, the CDR3 is TGTGCCAGCAGTGAAGGACTATCAGATACGCAGTATTTT. Based on the CDR3 plus reference TRBV2 and TRBJ2-3, the full variable domain is EPEVTQTPSHQVTQMGQEVILRCVPISNHLYFYWYRQILGQKVEFLVSFYNNEISEKSEIFDDQFSVERPDGSNFTLKIRSTKLEDSAMYFCASSEGLSDTQYFGPGTRLTVL.

This rearrangement joins TRBV5-4 to TRBJ2-7; maybe TRBD1 (6 bases). V lost 4 bases to trimming and J lost 2 bases, with 16 bases between them. The CDR3 covers 15 residues. Per germline, CDR1 SGHNT and CDR2 YYREEE (reference sequence). The CDR3 bases are TGTGCCAGCAGCGGGGACACCTCTTTGACCTACGAGCAGTACTTC. Encoded protein: CASSGDTSLTYEQYF.

This chain connects TRBV28 to TRBJ2-7; perhaps TRBD1 as D (6 bases). Trimming removed 5 bases from V and 5 bases from J, with 19 bases in between. CDR1 and CDR2 from the germline V gene are MDHEN and SYDVKM. The CDR3 spans 15 residues. CDR3: CASSQQQGPVDEQYF. CDR3 coding DNA: TGTGCCAGCAGTCAACAACAGGGTCCGGTGGACGAGCAGTACTTC. Looking up the rest from reference TRBV28 and TRBJ2-7 gives the full variable domain: DVKVTQSSRYLVKRTGEKVFLECVQDMDHENMFWYRQDPGLGLRLIYFSYDVKMKEKGDIPEGYSVSREKKERFSLILESASTNQTSMYLCASSQQQGPVDEQYFGPGTRLTVT.

In DNA, the CDR3 is TGTGCCAGCAGCGTATATAGGGGAACTTACAGGGACGAGCAGTACTTC. It translates to CASSVYRGTYRDEQYF. This chain connects TRBV7-2 to TRBJ2-7; D possibly corresponds to TRBD1 (6 bases). CDR1 is SGHTA, CDR2 FQGNSA, per germline. The CDR3 is 16 amino acids. Trimming removed 5 bases from V and 5 bases from J, with 22 bases in between.

The chain has TRBV3-1 (or the pseudogene TRBV3-2) and TRBJ1-5; 9 positions match TRBD1. With V trimmed by 1 base and J by 4 bases, 8 bases remained unmatched. The CDR3 spans 17 residues. In germline, CDR1 is LGHDT, CDR2 YNNKEL (reference sequence). For the CDR3, the DNA is TGTGCCAGCAGCCAAGGAACAGGGGGCTGGGGGAATCAGCCCCAGCATTTT. This sequence encodes CASSQGTGGWGNQPQHF.

The chain joins TRBV10-1 to TRBJ2-1, with 9 bases matching TRBD1. With 3 bases clipped from V and 7 bases from J, the junction kept 7 bases outside the gene matches. The germline V gene encodes CDR1 WNHNN and CDR2 SYGVQD (reference sequence). CDR3 size: 15 residues. In DNA form, the CDR3 reads TGCGCCAGCAGTGACCCGGGACAGGGAGGAAATGAGCAGTTCTTC. Its protein product is CASSDPGQGGNEQFF.

This chain joins TRBV12-3 or TRBV12-4 and TRBJ2-3, with a tentative D call TRBD1 (5 bases). The CDR3 has 13 residues. Trimming cost V 4 bases and J 6 bases, with 11 bases left between them. CDR3 sequence: CASSWRQLDTQYF. The CDR3 DNA reads TGTGCCAGCAGTTGGAGACAGTTGGATACGCAGTATTTT.

The CDR3 loop is CASSRVAEAFF. The CDR3 nucleotides are TGTGCCAGCAGCCGAGTGGCTGAAGCTTTCTTT. The V and J genes are TRBV7-9 and TRBJ1-1; the D is unclear. This CDR3 contains 11 residues. V lost 5 bases and J lost 6, with 7 bases in between. From germline, CDR1 is SEHNR and CDR2 FQNEAQ (reference sequence).

This chain connects TRBV19 to TRBJ2-6, with 12 bases matching TRBD2. The CDR3 loop spans 17 amino acids. V lost 7 bases, J lost 2 bases, and 6 bases stayed unmatched. Germline V gene lookup returns CDR1 LNHDA and CDR2 SQIVND (reference sequence). CDR3 residues: CASTGLAGSPGANVLTF. CDR3 DNA sequence: TGTGCCAGTACCGGACTAGCGGGATCCCCTGGGGCCAACGTCCTGACTTTC.

The chain has TRBV2 and TRBJ2-7, with no clear D. The CDR3 spans 12 residues. The V gene lost 2 bases and the J gene lost 2 bases, with 4 bases spanning the gap. Germline values: CDR1 SNHLY, CDR2 FYNNEI. The CDR3 DNA sequence: TGTGCCAGCAGTGAAAATACCTACGAGCAGTACTTC. Its translation is CASSENTYEQYF. The variable domain in full, with the rest retrieved from reference TRBV2 and TRBJ2-7, is EPEVTQTPSHQVTQMGQEVILRCVPISNHLYFYWYRQILGQKVEFLVSFYNNEISEKSEIFDDQFSVERPDGSNFTLKIRSTKLEDSAMYFCASSENTYEQYFGPGTRLTVT.

The rearrangement uses TRBV19 and TRBJ1-5; the D is unclear. V lost 1 base and J 7 bases, leaving 17 bases between the germline ends. CDR1 LNHDA and CDR2 SQIVND come from the germline V gene (reference sequence). The CDR3 is made up of 16 amino acids. Here the CDR3 reads CASSIGVEREGQPQHF. The DNA for the CDR3 is TGTGCCAGTAGTATAGGGGTCGAAAGGGAGGGACAGCCCCAGCATTTT.

V is TRBV5-5 and J is TRBJ1-1; 9 bases align to TRBD1. CDR3 length equals 15 residues. The germline CDR1 and CDR2 sequences are SGHKS and YYEKEE (reference sequence). Losses at the gene ends were 2 bases for V and 0 bases for J; bases not matched to a gene: 2. Written as DNA, the CDR3 is TGTGCCAGCAGCTTACAGGGGGCCGTGAACACTGAAGCTTTCTTT. The encoded protein is CASSLQGAVNTEAFF.

This chain links TRBV5-6 with TRBJ2-7, with D possibly being TRBD2 (6 bases). The germline gives CDR1 SGHDT, CDR2 YYEEEE. The length of the CDR3 is 11 residues. V gave up 1 base and J gave up 7 bases, with 6 bases separating them. CDR3 in amino acids: CASSLRGEQYF. DNA of the CDR3: TGTGCCAGCAGCTTGCGGGGGGAGCAGTACTTC. The whole variable domain, remainder taken from reference TRBV5-6 and TRBJ2-7, is DAGVTQSPTHLIKTRGQQVTLRCSPKSGHDTVSWYQQALGQGPQFIFQYYEEEERQRGNFPDRFSGHQFPNYSSELNVNALLLGDSALYLCASSLRGEQYFGPGTRLTVT.

The chain links TRBV5-1 to TRBJ1-1; 7 bases are a match to TRBD1. The CDR3 has 13 amino acids. Germline CDR1 SGHRS, CDR2 YFSETQ. V shed 4 bases, J shed 7 bases, and the junction held 7 bases outside the gene matches. CDR3 DNA sequence: TGCGCCAGCAGCCCCCGGACAGGTAGTGAAGCTTTCTTT. Translated: CASSPRTGSEAFF.

The V and J genes are TRBV7-9 and TRBJ2-1; D perhaps matches TRBD2 (6 bases). V gave up 0 bases and J gave up 6 bases, with 12 bases separating them. Germline V CDR1 and CDR2: SEHNR, FQNEAQ (reference sequence). The CDR3 totals 15 residues. This CDR3 is CASSLASLAANEQFF. The CDR3 DNA is TGTGCCAGCAGCTTAGCCTCACTAGCTGCCAATGAGCAGTTCTTC. The whole variable domain, filled in from reference TRBV7-9 and TRBJ2-1, reads DTGVSQNPRHKITKRGQNVTFRCDPISEHNRLYWYRQTLGQGPEFLTYFQNEAQLEKSRLLSDRFSAERPKGSFSTLEIQRTEQGDSAMYLCASSLASLAANEQFFGPGTRLTVL.

The chain combines TRBV7-6 with TRBJ1-1; TRBD1 agrees at 10 bases. Unmatched junction bases numbered 3, after V lost 8 bases and J lost 3 bases. CDR3 size: 13 residues. Germline V lookup: CDR1 SGHVS, CDR2 FNYEAQ. The CDR3 spells CASRDRGDTEAFF. For the CDR3, the DNA is TGTGCCAGCCGGGACAGGGGTGACACTGAAGCTTTCTTT. Complete variable domain (other parts from reference TRBV7-6 and TRBJ1-1): GAGVSQSPRYKVTKRGQDVALRCDPISGHVSLYWYRQALGQGPEFLTYFNYEAQQDKSGLPNDRFSAERPEGSISTLTIQRTEQRDSAMYRCASRDRGDTEAFFGQGTRLTVV.

Many counts were recorded for this clone. This rearrangement joins TRBV4-1 to TRBJ2-7; TRBD1 might be the D (7 bases). The germline V and J ends were trimmed by 4 bases and 5 bases, with 18 bases remaining between them. The length of the CDR3 is 15 residues. The V gene's germline CDR1 is MGHRA and CDR2 YSYEKL. The CDR3 is CASSPGQAGRDEQYF. In nucleotides, the CDR3 is TGCGCCAGCAGCCCTGGACAGGCGGGACGTGACGAGCAGTACTTC.

This sequence joins TRBV9 and TRBJ2-1; TRBD2 matches 11 bases. Unmatched junction bases numbered 11, after V lost 0 bases and J lost 6 bases. Germline lookup yields CDR1 SGDLS and CDR2 YYNGEE. CDR3 size: 18 residues. In DNA form, the CDR3 reads TGTGCCAGCAGCGTAGAGCGGCTAGCGGGAGGTCGGGGCAATGAGCAGTTCTTC. Its protein is CASSVERLAGGRGNEQFF.

The CDR3 sequence is CASRKGDRGGNEQYF. CDR3 DNA sequence: TGTGCCAGCAGGAAAGGGGACAGGGGCGGGAACGAGCAGTACTTC. The chain combines TRBV6-5 with TRBJ2-7; the match to TRBD1 covers 10 bases. Germline CDR1 is MNHEY and CDR2 is SVGAGI. J was trimmed by 5 bases and V by 6 bases; bases with no gene match: 10. The CDR3 extends over 15 amino acids.

DNA of the CDR3: TGTGCCAGTAGTGATAGGACAGGCTTGTACCAAGAGACCCAGTACTTC. It specifies CASSDRTGLYQETQYF. The chain carries TRBV19 and TRBJ2-5; 7 bases are a match to TRBD1. The ends lost 5 bases at V and 0 bases at J; junction bases unmatched: 9. The CDR3 consists of 16 residues. The germline gives CDR1 LNHDA, CDR2 SQIVND (reference sequence).

This rearrangement joins TRBV6-1 to TRBJ1-5; 8 bases line up with TRBD1. This CDR3 has 13 residues. Germline assignment: CDR1 MNHNS and CDR2 SASEGT. V lost 3 bases to trimming and J lost 7 bases; unmatched junction nucleotides: 2. The CDR3 protein is CASSDTGGQPQHF. CDR3 sequence (DNA): TGTGCCAGCAGTGACACAGGGGGGCAGCCCCAGCATTTT.

The rearrangement joins TRBV7-2 to TRBJ2-7; TRBD1 matches at 7 bases. The germline V gene encodes CDR1 SGHTA and CDR2 FQGNSA. The ends lost 5 bases at V and 2 bases at J; junction bases unmatched: 6. CDR3 size: 14 residues. CDR3 in DNA: TGTGCCAGCAGCCAACAGGGGACCCCCTACGAGCAGTACTTC. It codes for CASSQQGTPYEQYF.